This T cell receptor beta chain was retrieved from a study of OX40 agonist ivuxolimab in advanced cancers. About the research overall: Participants averaged approximately 60 years of age (range about 23 to 79) and were roughly 80% male.

Germline CDR1 SEHNR, CDR2 FQNEAQ (reference sequence). The V end lost 5 bases, the J end lost 0 bases, and 12 bases lay between the germline ends. This CDR3 has 15 amino acids. This table comes from immunoSEQ multiplex PCR, and its TCRdb copy is limited to in-frame clones, with some not included. The table has around 50,000 clones, 60% to 80% seen once; the top ten hold approximately 8%. This chain connects TRBV7-9 to TRBJ2-3; no firm D call. The TCR was taken from an adult with an advanced solid tumor such as melanoma, head and neck, liver or kidney cancer. The sample here was CD4+ or CD8+ T cells sorted from blood, taken in a trial of the OX40 agonist ivuxolimab. CDR3 sequence: CASSPVLPSTDTQYF. The CDR3 nucleotides are TGTGCCAGCAGCCCAGTACTCCCTAGCACAGATACGCAGTATTTT.